This T cell receptor (beta chain) was found in a study of Ad26.COV2.S vaccination and SARS-CoV-2 variants. Study-level results: The study found similar non-spike TCR breadth in vaccine and placebo recipients. Substantial post-vaccination breadth of spike-specific CD8+ and CD4+ T cell responses was reported. Total T cell responses were possibly underestimated by TCR breadth and depth analyses.

With regard to this clone: Its specificity is not known.

The method was immunoSEQ multiplex PCR; TCRdb's version includes in-frame clones alone and lacks a portion of them. The table lists approximately 97,000 clones, around 80% of them singletons. The sample was peripheral blood, taken after recovery from COVID-19. The sequence was collected from a human donor who had recovered from COVID-19.

Here the CDR3 DNA reads TGTGCCAGCAGTTTTTCCGGGACAGAGTACGAGCAGTACTTC. Translating it yields CASSFSGTEYEQYF. The chain employs TRBV27 and TRBJ2-7; 7 bases match TRBD1. V was clipped by 3 bases and J by 4 bases; unmatched bases: 6. The CDR3 spans 14 residues. Looked up from germline, CDR1 is MNHEY and CDR2 is SMNVEV (reference sequence).